The 10 T cell receptor beta chains below were found in one sample sequenced in a study of molecular identifiers for immune sequencing clone quantification. In TCRdb, the PCR reads were re-called with MiXCR into one record per CDR3 protein. Of about 70,000 distinct CDR3 sequences listed, approximately 18% are singletons. The sequencing input was naive CD8+ T cells from blood, with Jurkat cell RNA spiked in. Sample subset: FACS-sorted CD8+CD4-CCR7+CD45RA+ naive T cells. These receptors all come from a human donor in good health. Some libraries in this study had Jurkat cell RNA spiked in.

This clonotype has a count of ten or more. V gene TRBV19 combines with J gene TRBJ1-5; D perhaps matches TRBD1 (6 bases). V lost 6 bases to trimming and J lost 0 bases, with 12 bases between them. This CDR3 has 15 residues. Germline V CDR1 and CDR2: LNHDA, SQIVND (reference sequence). Written as DNA, the CDR3 is TGTGCCAGTAGAATGACAGGTAATAGCAATCAGCCCCAGCATTTT. It encodes CASRMTGNSNQPQHF. Full variable domain (rest looked up from reference TRBV19 and TRBJ1-5): DGGITQSPKYLFRKEGQNVTLSCEQNLNHDAMYWYRQDPGQGLRLIYYSQIVNDFQKGDIAEGYSVSREKKESFPLTVTSAQKNPTAFYLCASRMTGNSNQPQHFGDGTRLSIL.

A note on this clonotype: A read error may explain this, as a much larger clone is one base away. The V call is TRBV20-1, the J call TRBJ2-7; D ambiguous. Trimming took off 0 bases at V and 0 bases at J, with 12 bases between the two ends. The length of the CDR3 is 15 residues. CDR1 is DFQATT and CDR2 is SNEGSKA in the germline V gene (reference sequence). The CDR3 DNA is TGCAGTGCTAGAGAACGGCAGGCGATCTCCTACGAGCAGTACTTC. Its translation: CSARERQAISYEQYF.

In the case of this clonotype: A much larger clone sits a single nucleotide away, making a read error possible. V and J are TRBV27 and TRBJ2-7; 10 positions match TRBD2. Germline V lookup: CDR1 MNHEY, CDR2 SMNVEV (reference sequence). CDR3 length: 17 amino acids. The CDR3: CDSSLNQLAGFPYEQYF. The DNA of the CDR3 is TGTGACAGCAGCCTAAATCAACTAGCGGGGTTCCCCTACGAGCAGTACTTC.

This clonotype was counted a few times. This chain connects TRBV5-6 to TRBJ1-5, with D unresolved. CDR3 length: 14 residues. The V gene lost 0 bases and the J gene lost 5 bases, with 9 bases spanning the gap. Looked up from germline, CDR1 is SGHDT and CDR2 is YYEEEE. DNA for the CDR3: TGTGCCAGCAGCTTGGGGGTTCTGGATCAGCCCCAGCATTTT. Protein: CASSLGVLDQPQHF.

The genes are TRBV5-1 and TRBJ2-7, with 15 bases matching TRBD2. Losses at the gene ends were 7 bases for V and 6 bases for J; bases not matched to a gene: 8. Germline lookup yields CDR1 SGHRS and CDR2 YFSETQ. The CDR3 runs 15 residues. CDR3 residues: CASGDGLAGGGEQYF. CDR3 DNA: TGCGCCAGCGGCGACGGACTAGCGGGAGGGGGCGAGCAGTACTTC.

V gene TRBV6-5 combines with J gene TRBJ2-7; D gene uncertain. CDR1 MNHEY and CDR2 SVGAGI come from the germline V gene. V shed 0 bases and J shed 5 bases, with 8 bases lying between them. The CDR3 runs 13 residues. CDR3: CASSYSAAHEQYF. Here the CDR3 DNA reads TGTGCCAGCAGTTACTCCGCGGCCCACGAGCAGTACTTC.

This clonotype was picked up a small number of times. The rearrangement links TRBV29-1 to TRBJ2-1; the D is unclear. Germline values: CDR1 SQVTM, CDR2 ANQGSEA. CDR3 length: 11 residues. Trimming removed 5 bases from V and 5 bases from J, with 7 bases in between. CDR3 DNA sequence: TGCAGCGTTATGGGGAACAATGAGCAGTTCTTC. Residues: CSVMGNNEQFF.

As concerns this clonotype: One base away lies a much larger clone, so this may be a sequencing read error. Because it lacks the conserved phenylalanine or tryptophan at the end, this CDR3 is likely a read error. The chain is built from TRBV19 and TRBJ1-5; D uncertain. The CDR3 consists of 13 residues. Trimming left V 3 bases short and J 7 bases short, with 10 bases between. Germline values: CDR1 LNHDA, CDR2 SQIVND (reference sequence). The CDR3 reads CASSMNAWQPQHL. CDR3 nucleotide sequence: TGTGCCAGTAGTATGAACGCGTGGCAGCCCCAGCATCTT.

This clonotype was picked up many times. The V and J genes are TRBV7-9 and TRBJ2-2; D perhaps matches TRBD2 (6 bases). The CDR3 covers 17 residues. V was trimmed by 0 bases and J by 3 bases, leaving 14 bases between them. From germline, CDR1 is SEHNR and CDR2 FQNEAQ (reference sequence). The CDR3 here is CASSLAKLLAYTGELFF. The CDR3 bases are TGTGCCAGCAGCTTAGCGAAATTGCTAGCGTACACCGGGGAGCTGTTTTTT.

This clonotype was recorded at least ten times. The rearrangement links TRBV27 to TRBJ2-1; TRBD2 aligns across 11 bases. V lost 5 bases to trimming and J lost 3 bases; unmatched junction nucleotides: 6. Germline V gene data show CDR1 as MNHEY and CDR2 as SMNVEV (reference sequence). The CDR3 contains 16 residues. CDR3 sequence: CASSVTSGEFYNEQFF. The CDR3, as DNA: TGTGCCAGCAGTGTGACTAGCGGGGAATTCTACAATGAGCAGTTCTTC.